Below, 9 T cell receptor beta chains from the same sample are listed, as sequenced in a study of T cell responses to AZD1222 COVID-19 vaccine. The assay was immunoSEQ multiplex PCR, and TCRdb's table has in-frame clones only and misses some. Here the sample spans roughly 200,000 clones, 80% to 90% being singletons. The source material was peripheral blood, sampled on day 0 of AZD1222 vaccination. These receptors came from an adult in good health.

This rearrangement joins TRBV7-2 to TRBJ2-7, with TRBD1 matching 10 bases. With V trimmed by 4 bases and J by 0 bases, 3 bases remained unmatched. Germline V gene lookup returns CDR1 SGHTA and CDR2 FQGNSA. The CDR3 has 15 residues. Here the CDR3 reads CASSYGTGVSYEQYF. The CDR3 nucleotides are TGTGCCAGCAGCTACGGGACAGGGGTCTCCTACGAGCAGTACTTC.

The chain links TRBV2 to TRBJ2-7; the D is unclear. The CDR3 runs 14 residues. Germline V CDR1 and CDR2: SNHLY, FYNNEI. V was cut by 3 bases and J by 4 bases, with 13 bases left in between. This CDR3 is CASSDIRARYEQYF. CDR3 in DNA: TGTGCCAGCAGTGATATAAGGGCCCGATACGAGCAGTACTTC. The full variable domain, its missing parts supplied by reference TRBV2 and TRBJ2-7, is EPEVTQTPSHQVTQMGQEVILRCVPISNHLYFYWYRQILGQKVEFLVSFYNNEISEKSEIFDDQFSVERPDGSNFTLKIRSTKLEDSAMYFCASSDIRARYEQYFGPGTRLTVT.

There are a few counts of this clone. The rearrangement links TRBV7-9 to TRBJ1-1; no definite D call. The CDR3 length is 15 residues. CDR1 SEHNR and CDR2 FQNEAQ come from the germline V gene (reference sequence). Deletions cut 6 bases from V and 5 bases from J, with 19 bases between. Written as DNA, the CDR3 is TGTGCCAGCAGTTGGGGTGAGAGGGTAGAAACTGAAGCTTTCTTT. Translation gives CASSWGERVETEAFF.

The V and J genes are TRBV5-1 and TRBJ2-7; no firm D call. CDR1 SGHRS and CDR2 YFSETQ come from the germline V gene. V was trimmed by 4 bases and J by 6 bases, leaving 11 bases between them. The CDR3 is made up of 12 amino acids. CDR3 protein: CASSLRPGEQYF. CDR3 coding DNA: TGCGCCAGCAGCCTCCGTCCTGGCGAGCAGTACTTC.

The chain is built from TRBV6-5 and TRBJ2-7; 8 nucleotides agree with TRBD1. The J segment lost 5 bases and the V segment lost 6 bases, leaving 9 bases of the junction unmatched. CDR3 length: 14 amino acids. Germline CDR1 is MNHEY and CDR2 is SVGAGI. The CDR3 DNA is TGTGCCAGCAGCTACGGGACAGGCACTCACGAGCAGTACTTC. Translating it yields CASSYGTGTHEQYF.

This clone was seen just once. The CDR3 coding sequence is TGCGCCAGCAGCTTGACAGCCTCTGGAAACACCATATATTTT. Translation gives CASSLTASGNTIYF. This chain connects TRBV5-1 to TRBJ1-3; no definite D call. This CDR3 has 14 amino acids. Germline lookup yields CDR1 SGHRS and CDR2 YFSETQ. Trimming shortened V by 1 base and J by 0 bases, and 5 bases separated the two germline ends.

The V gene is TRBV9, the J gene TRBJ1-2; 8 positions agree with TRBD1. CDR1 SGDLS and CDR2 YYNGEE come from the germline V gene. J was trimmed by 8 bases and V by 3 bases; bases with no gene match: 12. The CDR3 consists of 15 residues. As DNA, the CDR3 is TGTGCCAGCAGCGCCCCCAGCCGGACAGGGAGAGGCTACACCTTC. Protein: CASSAPSRTGRGYTF. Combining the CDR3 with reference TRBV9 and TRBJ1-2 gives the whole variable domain DSGVTQTPKHLITATGQRVTLRCSPRSGDLSVYWYQQSLDQGLQFLIQYYNGEERAKGNILERFSAQQFPDLHSELNLSSLELGDSALYFCASSAPSRTGRGYTFGSGTRLTVV.

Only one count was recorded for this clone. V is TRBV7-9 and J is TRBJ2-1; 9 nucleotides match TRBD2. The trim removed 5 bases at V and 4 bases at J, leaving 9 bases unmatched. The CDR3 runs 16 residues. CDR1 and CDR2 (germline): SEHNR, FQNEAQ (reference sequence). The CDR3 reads CASSKGLARSYNEQFF. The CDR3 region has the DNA TGTGCCAGCAGCAAAGGACTAGCGCGTTCTTACAATGAGCAGTTCTTC.

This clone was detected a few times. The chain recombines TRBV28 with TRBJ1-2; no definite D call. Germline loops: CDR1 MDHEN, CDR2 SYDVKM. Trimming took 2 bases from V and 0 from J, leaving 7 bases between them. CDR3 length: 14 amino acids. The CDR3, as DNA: TGTGCCAGCAGTTTACGGCTAGCTAACTATGGCTACACCTTC. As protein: CASSLRLANYGYTF.